The entry that follows covers one T cell receptor beta chain sequence. No antigen is known for it. This sample was included in a study of response to subunit inactivated influenza vaccine. This CDR3 contains 13 residues. The V end was cut by 1 base, the J end by 4 bases, with 7 bases between. Study findings and constraints: Authors suggested that a seasonal influenza vaccination recruits few new T cells each time.

Each CDR3 protein is one row after TCRdb ran MiXCR on the RT-PCR reads. The profile covers about 780,000 distinct CDR3 sequences, with around 20% appearing a single time and about a tenth taken by the ten largest. The chain carries TRBV12-3 or TRBV12-4 and TRBJ1-1; D ambiguous. The source was PBMCs from blood, collected 5 days after vaccination. This clonotype was obtained from a man aged 45-65 years who received an inactivated influenza vaccine. As DNA, the CDR3 is TGTGCCAGCAGTTTAGGCCTGATCACTGAAGCTTTCTTT. It is translated as CASSLGLITEAFF.